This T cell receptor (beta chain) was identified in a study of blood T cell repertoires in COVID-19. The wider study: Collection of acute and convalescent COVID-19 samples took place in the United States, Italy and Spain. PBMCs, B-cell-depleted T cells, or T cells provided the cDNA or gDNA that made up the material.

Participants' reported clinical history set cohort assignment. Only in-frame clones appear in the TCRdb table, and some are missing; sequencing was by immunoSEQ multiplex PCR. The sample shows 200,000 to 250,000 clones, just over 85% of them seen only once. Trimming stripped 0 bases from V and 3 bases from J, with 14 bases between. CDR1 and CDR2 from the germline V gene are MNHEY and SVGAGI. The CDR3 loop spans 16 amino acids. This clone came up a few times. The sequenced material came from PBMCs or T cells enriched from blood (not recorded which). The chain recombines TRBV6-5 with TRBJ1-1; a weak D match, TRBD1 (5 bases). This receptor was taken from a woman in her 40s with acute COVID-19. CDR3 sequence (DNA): TGTGCCAGCAGTTACTCTGGGGCGCGAGTATACACTGAAGCTTTCTTT. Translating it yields CASSYSGARVYTEAFF.